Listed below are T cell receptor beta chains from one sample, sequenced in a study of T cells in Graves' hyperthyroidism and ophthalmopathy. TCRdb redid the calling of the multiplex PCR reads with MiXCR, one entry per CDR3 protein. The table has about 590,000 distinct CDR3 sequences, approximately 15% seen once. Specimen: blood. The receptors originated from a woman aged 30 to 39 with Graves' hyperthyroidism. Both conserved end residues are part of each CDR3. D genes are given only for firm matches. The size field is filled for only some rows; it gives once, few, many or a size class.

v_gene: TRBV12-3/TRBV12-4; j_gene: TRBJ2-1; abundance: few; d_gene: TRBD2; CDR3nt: TGTGCCAGCACCCTGGGACTAGCGGTTAACAATGAGCAGTTCTTC; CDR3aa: CASTLGLAVNNEQFF
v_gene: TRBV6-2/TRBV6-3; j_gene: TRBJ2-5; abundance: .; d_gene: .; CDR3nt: TGTGCCAGCAGTTACACGACAGGTCTGGGGGAGACCCAGTACTTC; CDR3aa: CASSYTTGLGETQYF
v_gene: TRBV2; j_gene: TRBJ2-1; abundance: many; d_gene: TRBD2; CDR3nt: TGTGCCAGCAGTCCCTCCGGGACTAGCCGGTACAATGAGCAGTTCTTC; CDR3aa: CASSPSGTSRYNEQFF
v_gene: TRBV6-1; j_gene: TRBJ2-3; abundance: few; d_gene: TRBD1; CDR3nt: TGTGCCAGCAGTCCAGCGGACAGGGTAATCACAGATACGCAGTATTTT; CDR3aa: CASSPADRVITDTQYF
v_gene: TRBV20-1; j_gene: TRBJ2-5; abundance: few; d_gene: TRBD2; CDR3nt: TGCAGTGCTAATAGGGGGACTAGCTGGTACTTC; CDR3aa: CSANRGTSWYF
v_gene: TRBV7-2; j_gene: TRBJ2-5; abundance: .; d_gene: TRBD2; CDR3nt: TGTGCCAGCAGCTCAAAGGGGACTAGCGGGAGCTTGGTGACCCAGTACTTC; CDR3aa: CASSSKGTSGSLVTQYF
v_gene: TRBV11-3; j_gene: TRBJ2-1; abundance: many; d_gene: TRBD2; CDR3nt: TGTGCCAGCAGCGAAGGAACGACTAGCGGGAGTCGGCAGTTCTTC; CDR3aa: CASSEGTTSGSRQFF
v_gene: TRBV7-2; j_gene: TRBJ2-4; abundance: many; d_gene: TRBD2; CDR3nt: TGTGCCAGCAGCTTAGACGCGGGAGGGGGGTCGTACATTCAGTACTTC; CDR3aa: CASSLDAGGGSYIQYF
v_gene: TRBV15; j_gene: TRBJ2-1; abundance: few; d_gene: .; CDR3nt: TGTGCCACCAGCAGAGATCACGCGAGTTACAATGAGCAGTTCTTC; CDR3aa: CATSRDHASYNEQFF
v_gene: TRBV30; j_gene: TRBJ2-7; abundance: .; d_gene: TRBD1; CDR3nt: TGTGCCTTGGACAGGGGGCTGGACGAGCAGTACTTC; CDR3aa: CALDRGLDEQYF
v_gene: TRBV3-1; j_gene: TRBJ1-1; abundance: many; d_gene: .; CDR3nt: TGTGCCAGCAGCCATCAGGGGTGGACTGAAGCTTTCTTT; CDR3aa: CASSHQGWTEAFF
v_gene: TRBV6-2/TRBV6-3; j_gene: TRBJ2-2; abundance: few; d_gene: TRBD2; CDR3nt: TGTGCCAGCAGTTACTCCGCGGGAGGGTATACCGGGGAGCTGTTTTTT; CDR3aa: CASSYSAGGYTGELFF
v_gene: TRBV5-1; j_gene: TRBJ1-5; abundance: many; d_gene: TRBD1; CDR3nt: TGCGCCAGCAGGGGGACAGATAATCAGCCCCAGCATTTT; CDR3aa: CASRGTDNQPQHF
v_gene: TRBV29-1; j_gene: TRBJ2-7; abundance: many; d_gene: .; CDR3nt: TGCAGCGTTGAAGATAGGGCGTACGAGCAGTACTTC; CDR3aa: CSVEDRAYEQYF
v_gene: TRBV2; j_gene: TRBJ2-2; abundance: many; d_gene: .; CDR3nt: TGTGCCAGCAGCCCCGGGCAGGACCCCGGGGAGCTGTTTTTT; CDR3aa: CASSPGQDPGELFF
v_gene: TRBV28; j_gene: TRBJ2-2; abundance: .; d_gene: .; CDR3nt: TGTGCCAGCAGTTTACGGACCCCCGGAAGGGAGCTGTTTTTT; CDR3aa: CASSLRTPGRELFF
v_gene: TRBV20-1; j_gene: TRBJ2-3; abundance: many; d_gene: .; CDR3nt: TGCAGTGCTAGTTTAGCGTTCACAGATACGCAGTATTTT; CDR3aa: CSASLAFTDTQYF
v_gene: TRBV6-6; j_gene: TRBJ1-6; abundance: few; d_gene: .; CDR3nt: TGTGCCAGCAGTTACAGGGGGTCGAGGTCCTATAATTCACCCCTCCACTTT; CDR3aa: CASSYRGSRSYNSPLHF
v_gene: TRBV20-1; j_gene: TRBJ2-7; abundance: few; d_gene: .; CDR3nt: TGCAGTGCTAGAGATCGGCGGGTTAGCTCCTACGAGCAGTACTTC; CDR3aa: CSARDRRVSSYEQYF
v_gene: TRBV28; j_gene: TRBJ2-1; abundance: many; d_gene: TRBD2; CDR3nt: TGTGCCAGCAGTTTATACCTAGCGGAACCTTACAATGAGCAGTTCTTC; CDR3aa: CASSLYLAEPYNEQFF
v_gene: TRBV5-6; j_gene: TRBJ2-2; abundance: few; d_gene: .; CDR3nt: TGTGCCAGCAGCTTACGTTTCTCGAACACCGGGGAGCTGTTTTTT; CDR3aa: CASSLRFSNTGELFF
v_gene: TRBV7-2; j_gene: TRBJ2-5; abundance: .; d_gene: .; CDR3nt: TGTGCCAGCAGCTTAGTTTGGGGAGCCAAAGAGACCCAGTACTTC; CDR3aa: CASSLVWGAKETQYF
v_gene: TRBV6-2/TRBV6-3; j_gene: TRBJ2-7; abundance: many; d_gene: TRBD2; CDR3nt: TGTGCCAGCAGAAACCAAGCGGGAGGGCGCTCCGAGCAGTACTTC; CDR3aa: CASRNQAGGRSEQYF
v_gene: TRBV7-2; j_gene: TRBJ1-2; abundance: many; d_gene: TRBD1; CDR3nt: TGTGCCAGCAGCTTAGGGACAGGCTTGTATGGCTACACCTTC; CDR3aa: CASSLGTGLYGYTF
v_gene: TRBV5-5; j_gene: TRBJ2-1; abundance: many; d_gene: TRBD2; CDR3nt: TGTGCCAGCAGCTGGGGGGTTAGCGGGAGCGGGTCCAATGAGCAGTTCTTC; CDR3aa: CASSWGVSGSGSNEQFF
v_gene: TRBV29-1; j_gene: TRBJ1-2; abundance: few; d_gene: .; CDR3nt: TGCAGCGCCGCAGGACCTAACTATGGCTACACCTTC; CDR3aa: CSAAGPNYGYTF
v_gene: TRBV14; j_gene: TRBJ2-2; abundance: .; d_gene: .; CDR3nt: TGTGCCAGCAGCCCCACCAGCCCTGGGACGGGGAACACCGGGGAGCTGTTTTTT; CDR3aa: CASSPTSPGTGNTGELFF
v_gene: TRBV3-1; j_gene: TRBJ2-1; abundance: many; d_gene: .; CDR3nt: TGTGCCAGCAGACCATTCGGCCGGAATGAGCAGTTCTTC; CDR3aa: CASRPFGRNEQFF
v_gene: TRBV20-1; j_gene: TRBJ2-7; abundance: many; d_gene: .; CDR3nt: TGCAGTGCGGTGGCTAGCTCCTACGAGCAGTACTTC; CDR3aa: CSAVASSYEQYF
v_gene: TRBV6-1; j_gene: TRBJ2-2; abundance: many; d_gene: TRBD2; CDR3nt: TGTGCCAGCAGGTGGGGGTCAGCTAGCGGGAACACCGGGGAGCTGTTTTTT; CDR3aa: CASRWGSASGNTGELFF
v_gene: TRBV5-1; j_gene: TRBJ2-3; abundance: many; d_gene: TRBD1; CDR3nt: TGCGCCAGCAGCTTGGGCCCCGAGGGACAGGGTGTAGCAGATACGCAGTATTTT; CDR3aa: CASSLGPEGQGVADTQYF